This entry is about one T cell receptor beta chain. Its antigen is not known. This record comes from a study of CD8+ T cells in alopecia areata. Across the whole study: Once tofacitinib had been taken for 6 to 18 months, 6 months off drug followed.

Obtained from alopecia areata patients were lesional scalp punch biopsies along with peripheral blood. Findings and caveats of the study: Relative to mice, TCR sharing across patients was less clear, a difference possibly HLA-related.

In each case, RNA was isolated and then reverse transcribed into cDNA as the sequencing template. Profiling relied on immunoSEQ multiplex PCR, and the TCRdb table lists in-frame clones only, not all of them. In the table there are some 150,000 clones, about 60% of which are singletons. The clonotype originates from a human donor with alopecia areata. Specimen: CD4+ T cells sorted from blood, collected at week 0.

CDR3 sequence: CASSLVINEQYF. The CDR3 region has the DNA TGTGCCAGCAGCTTAGTGATCAACGAGCAGTACTTC. The chain links TRBV7-2 to TRBJ2-7, with D unclear. The CDR3 covers 12 residues. The germline gives CDR1 SGHTA, CDR2 FQGNSA. Trimming removed 1 base from V and 5 bases from J, with 6 bases in between.